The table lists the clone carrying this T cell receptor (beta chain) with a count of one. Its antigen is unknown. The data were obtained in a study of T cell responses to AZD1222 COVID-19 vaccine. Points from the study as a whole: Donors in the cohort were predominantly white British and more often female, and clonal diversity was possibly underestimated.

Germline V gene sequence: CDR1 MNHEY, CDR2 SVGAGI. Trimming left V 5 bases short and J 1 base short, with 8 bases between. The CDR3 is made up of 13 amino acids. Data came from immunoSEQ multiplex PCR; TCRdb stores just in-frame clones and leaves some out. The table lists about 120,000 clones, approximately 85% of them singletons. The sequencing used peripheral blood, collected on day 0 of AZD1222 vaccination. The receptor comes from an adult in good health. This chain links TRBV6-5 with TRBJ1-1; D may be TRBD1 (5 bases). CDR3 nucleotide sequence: TGTGCCAGCAGTATGACAGAGAACACTGAAGCTTTCTTT. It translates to CASSMTENTEAFF.